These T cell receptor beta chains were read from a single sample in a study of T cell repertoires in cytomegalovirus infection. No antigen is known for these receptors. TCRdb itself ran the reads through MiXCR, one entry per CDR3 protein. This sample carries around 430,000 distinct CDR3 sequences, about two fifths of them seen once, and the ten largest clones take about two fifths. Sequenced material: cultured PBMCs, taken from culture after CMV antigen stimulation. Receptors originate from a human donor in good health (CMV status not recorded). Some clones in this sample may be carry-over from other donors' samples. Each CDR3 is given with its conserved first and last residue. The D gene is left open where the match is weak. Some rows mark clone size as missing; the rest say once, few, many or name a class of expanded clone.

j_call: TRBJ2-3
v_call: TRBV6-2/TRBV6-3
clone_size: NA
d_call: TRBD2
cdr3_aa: CASRAGLAGVQDTQYF
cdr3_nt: TGTGCCAGCAGGGCCGGACTAGCGGGAGTACAAGATACGCAGTATTTT

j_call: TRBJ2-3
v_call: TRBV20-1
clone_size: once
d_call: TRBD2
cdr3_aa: CRPRSGTSGTDTQYF
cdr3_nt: TGCAGACCCCGATCCGGGACTAGCGGCACAGATACGCAGTATTTT

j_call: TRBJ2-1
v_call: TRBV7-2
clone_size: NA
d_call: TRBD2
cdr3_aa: CASSPGGRYNEQFF
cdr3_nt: TGTGCCAGCAGCCCGGGGGGGCGTTACAATGAGCAGTTCTTC

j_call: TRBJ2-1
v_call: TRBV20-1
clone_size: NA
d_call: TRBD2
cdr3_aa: CSASHPSGAYNEQFF
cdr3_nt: TGCAGTGCTAGCCATCCTAGCGGGGCCTACAATGAGCAGTTCTTC

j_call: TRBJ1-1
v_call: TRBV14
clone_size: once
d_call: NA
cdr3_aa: CASSQIQNTEAFF
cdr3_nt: TGTGCCAGCAGCCAGATACAGAACACTGAAGCTTTCTTT

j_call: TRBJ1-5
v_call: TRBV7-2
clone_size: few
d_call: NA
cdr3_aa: CASSLHGSNQPQHF
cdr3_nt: TGTGCCAGCAGCTTACACGGAAGCAATCAGCCCCAGCATTTT

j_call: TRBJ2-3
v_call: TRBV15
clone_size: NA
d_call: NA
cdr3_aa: CATSRTLSDTQYF
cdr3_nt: TGTGCCACCAGCAGGACGCTCTCTGATACGCAGTATTTT

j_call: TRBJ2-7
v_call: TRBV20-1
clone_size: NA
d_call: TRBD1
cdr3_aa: CSASVPGQGNEQYF
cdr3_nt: TGCAGTGCCTCCGTTCCAGGACAGGGAAACGAGCAGTACTTC

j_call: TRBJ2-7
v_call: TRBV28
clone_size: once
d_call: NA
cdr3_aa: CASSLGGLRYEQYF
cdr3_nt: TGTGCCAGCAGCCTCGGGGGTTTGAGGTACGAGCAGTACTTC

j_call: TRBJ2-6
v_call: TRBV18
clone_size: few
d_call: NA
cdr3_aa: CASSPNRASGANVLTF
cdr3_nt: TGTGCCAGCTCACCGAACAGGGCCTCTGGGGCCAACGTCCTGACTTTC

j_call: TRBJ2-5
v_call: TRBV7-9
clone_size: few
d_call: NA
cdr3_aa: CASSLDWGGKETQYF
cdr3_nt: TGTGCCAGCAGCTTAGATTGGGGAGGAAAAGAGACCCAGTACTTC

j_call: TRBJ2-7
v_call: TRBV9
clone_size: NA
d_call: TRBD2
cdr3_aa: CASSVGGGGPLEQYF
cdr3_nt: TGTGCCAGCAGCGTAGGGGGGGGAGGCCCGCTCGAGCAGTACTTC

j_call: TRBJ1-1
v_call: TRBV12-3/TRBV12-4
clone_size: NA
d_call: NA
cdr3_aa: CASSSPGTGSSEAFF
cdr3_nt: TGTGCCAGCAGTTCCCCCGGCACAGGGAGTAGTGAAGCTTTCTTT

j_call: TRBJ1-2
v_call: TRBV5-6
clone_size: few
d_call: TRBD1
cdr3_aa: CASSLTGAVRNYGYTF
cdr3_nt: TGTGCCAGCAGCTTGACAGGGGCGGTGAGGAACTATGGCTACACCTTC

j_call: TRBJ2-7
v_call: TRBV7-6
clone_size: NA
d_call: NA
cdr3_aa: CASSRGFSYEQYF
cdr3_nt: TGTGCCAGCAGTCGCGGGTTTAGTTACGAGCAGTACTTC

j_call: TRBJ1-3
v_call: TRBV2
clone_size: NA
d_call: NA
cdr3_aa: CASSELESTSGNTIYF
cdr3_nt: TGTGCCAGCAGTGAATTGGAAAGCACCTCTGGAAACACCATATATTTT

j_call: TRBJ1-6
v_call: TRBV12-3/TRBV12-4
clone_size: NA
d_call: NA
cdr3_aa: CASSSAGNSPLHF
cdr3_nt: TGTGCCAGCAGTTCTGCCGGTAATTCACCCCTCCACTTT

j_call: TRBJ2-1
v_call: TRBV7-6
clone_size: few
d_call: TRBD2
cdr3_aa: CASSLDPPAGGHNNEQFF
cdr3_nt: TGTGCCAGCAGCTTAGACCCCCCAGCGGGGGGCCATAACAATGAGCAGTTCTTC

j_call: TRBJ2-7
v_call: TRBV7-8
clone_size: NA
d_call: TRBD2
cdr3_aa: CASSLSPPSGSNEQYF
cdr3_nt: TGTGCCAGCAGCTTATCCCCTCCTAGCGGTAGTAACGAGCAGTACTTC

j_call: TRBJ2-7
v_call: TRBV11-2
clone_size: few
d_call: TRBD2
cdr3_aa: CASHGLAGPYEQYF
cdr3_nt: TGTGCCAGCCACGGACTAGCGGGACCCTACGAGCAGTACTTC

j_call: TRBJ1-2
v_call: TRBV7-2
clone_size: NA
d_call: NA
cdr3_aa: CASSPGQMNYGYTF
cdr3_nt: TGTGCCAGCAGCCCTGGACAGATGAACTATGGCTACACCTTC

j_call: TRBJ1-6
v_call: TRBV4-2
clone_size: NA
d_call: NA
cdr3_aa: CASSQVDALSYNSPLHF
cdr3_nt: TGTGCCAGCAGCCAGGTAGACGCGCTCTCCTATAATTCACCCCTCCACTTT

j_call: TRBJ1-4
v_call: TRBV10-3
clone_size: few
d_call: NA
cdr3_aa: CAISDGEKLFF
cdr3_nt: TGTGCCATCAGTGACGGCGAAAAACTGTTTTTT

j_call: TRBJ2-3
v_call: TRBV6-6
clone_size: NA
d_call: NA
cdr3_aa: CASSYALGGTDTQYF
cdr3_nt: TGTGCCAGCAGTTACGCACTAGGGGGTACAGATACGCAGTATTTT

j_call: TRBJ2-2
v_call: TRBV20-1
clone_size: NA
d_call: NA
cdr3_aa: CSARVVAANTGELFF
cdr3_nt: TGCAGTGCTAGAGTGGTAGCGGCGAACACCGGGGAGCTGTTTTTT

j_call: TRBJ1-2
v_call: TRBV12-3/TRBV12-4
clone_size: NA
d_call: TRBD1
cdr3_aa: CASRPGQGLFGTF
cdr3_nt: TGTGCCAGCAGACCCGGACAGGGACTATTCGGTACCTTC

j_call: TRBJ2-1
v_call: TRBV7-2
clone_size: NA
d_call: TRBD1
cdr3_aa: CASSPRDSTSRQFF
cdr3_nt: TGTGCCAGCAGCCCGAGGGACAGCACCAGTCGGCAGTTCTTC

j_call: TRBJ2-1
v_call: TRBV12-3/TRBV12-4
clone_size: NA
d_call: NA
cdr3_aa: CASSHGGLEQFF
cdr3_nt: TGTGCCAGCAGCCACGGCGGGTTGGAGCAGTTCTTC